This TCR beta chain was recorded in a study of cytomegalovirus exposure and HLA in healthy donors. Whole-study results and caveats: It was about 180 TCR beta chains that were listed as cytomegalovirus-associated. Most TCRs appeared rarely, but some public TCRs recurred in many donors. Three CMV-associated chains proved CMV antigen-specific in vitro.

Some clones are missing from TCRdb's copy, which holds only in-frame ones; the method was immunoSEQ multiplex PCR. The profile covers hundreds of thousands of clones, with approximately 90% appearing a single time and about 0.9% taken by the ten largest. CDR1 and CDR2 (germline): SNHLY, FYNNEI. The CDR3 has 13 residues. Losses at the gene ends were 8 bases for V and 7 bases for J; bases not matched to a gene: 8. Regarding this clone: Its antigen is not known.

The sequenced sample consisted of PBMCs. The source of this sequence is a woman aged 18-29 years in good health and CMV-seronegative. The chain joins TRBV2 to TRBJ1-5; 7 nucleotides align to TRBD1. The CDR3 region has the DNA TGTGCCAGCGCGACAGGGCTATGGCAGCCCCAGCATTTT. Translating gives CASATGLWQPQHF.